This TCR beta chain is from a study of T cells expressing NK-cell markers. Overall study: Eight donors were sequenced, of whom seven were HCMV-seropositive, while the remaining one was HCMV-seronegative.

TCRdb reworked the 5' RACE reads into one entry per CDR3 protein, no DNA. In total, the table holds under 600,000 distinct CDR3 sequences. Study-wide results and limits: The contribution of dominant NKG2C+ clonotypes to CD8+ T cells in six or seven donors was about 1.0-7.0%.

A note on this clonotype: No antigen is known for it.

The sample was blood T cells: a sorted CD56 or NKG2C T cell subset, CD4+ or CD8+ T cells, or bulk PBMC T cells (not recorded which). The origin of this receptor is a woman aged 45-60 years in good health.

The CDR3 spells CASSLQTGPQETQYF. The chain uses TRBV5-6 and TRBJ2-5; lacking DNA, the TRBD1 call made by TCRdb goes unchecked. Germline values: CDR1 SGHDT, CDR2 YYEEEE. The CDR3 is 15 amino acids.